The 2 T cell receptor beta chains below all came from one sample that was sequenced in a study of cytomegalovirus exposure and HLA in healthy donors. Repertoires were generated with immunoSEQ multiplex PCR, while TCRdb's copy carries only in-frame clones and drops some. There are tens of thousands of clones in the sample; 70% to 90% occur only once, and 3.5% to 4% lies in the top ten. Specimen: PBMCs. The origin of the receptors is a woman aged 18 to 35 in good health and CMV-seropositive.

V is TRBV13 and J is TRBJ2-5, with a weak D call TRBD2 (6 bases). The germline gives CDR1 PRHDT, CDR2 FYEKMQ (reference sequence). The CDR3 sequence is 13 residues long. The V gene lost 3 bases and the J gene lost 2 bases, with 7 bases spanning the gap. In DNA form, the CDR3 reads TGTGCCAGCAGCTTGACTAGGCAAGAGACCCAGTACTTC. It specifies CASSLTRQETQYF.

This clone was observed a single time. V is TRBV19 and J is TRBJ2-3, with 7 bases that match TRBD1. There are 14 residues in the CDR3. CDR1 is LNHDA and CDR2 is SQIVND in the germline V gene (reference sequence). The ends lost 4 bases at V and 0 bases at J; junction bases unmatched: 1. The CDR3 DNA follows: TGTGCCAGTAGTACGACAGGGAGCACAGATACGCAGTATTTT. It translates to CASSTTGSTDTQYF.